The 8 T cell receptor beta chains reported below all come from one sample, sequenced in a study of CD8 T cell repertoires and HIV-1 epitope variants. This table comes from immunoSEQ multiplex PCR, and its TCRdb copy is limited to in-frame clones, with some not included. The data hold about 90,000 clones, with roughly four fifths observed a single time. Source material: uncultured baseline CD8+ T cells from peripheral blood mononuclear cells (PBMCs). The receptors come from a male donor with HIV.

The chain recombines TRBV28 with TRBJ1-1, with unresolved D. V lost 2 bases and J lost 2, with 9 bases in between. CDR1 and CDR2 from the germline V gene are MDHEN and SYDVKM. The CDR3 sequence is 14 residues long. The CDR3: CASSLGQTNTEAFF. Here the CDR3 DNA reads TGTGCCAGCAGTTTAGGGCAGACCAACACTGAAGCTTTCTTT.

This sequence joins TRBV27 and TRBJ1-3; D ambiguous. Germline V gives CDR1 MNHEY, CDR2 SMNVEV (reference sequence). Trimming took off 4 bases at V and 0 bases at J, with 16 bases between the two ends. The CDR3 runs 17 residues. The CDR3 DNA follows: TGTGCCAGCAGTTCTTTATCGACGGGTGGCTCTGGAAACACCATATATTTT. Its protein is CASSSLSTGGSGNTIYF.

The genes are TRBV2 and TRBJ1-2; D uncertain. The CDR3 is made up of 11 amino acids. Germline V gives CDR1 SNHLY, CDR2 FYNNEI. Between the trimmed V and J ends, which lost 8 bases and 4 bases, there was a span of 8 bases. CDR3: CASGTFYGYTF. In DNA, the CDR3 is TGTGCCAGCGGTACATTCTATGGCTACACCTTC.

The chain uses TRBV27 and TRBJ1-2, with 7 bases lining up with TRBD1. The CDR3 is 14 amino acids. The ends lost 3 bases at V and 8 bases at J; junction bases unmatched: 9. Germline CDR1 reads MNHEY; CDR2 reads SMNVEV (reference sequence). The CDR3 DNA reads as TGTGCCAGCAGTTTCCGACAGGGAGCAGGAGGCTACACCTTC. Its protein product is CASSFRQGAGGYTF.

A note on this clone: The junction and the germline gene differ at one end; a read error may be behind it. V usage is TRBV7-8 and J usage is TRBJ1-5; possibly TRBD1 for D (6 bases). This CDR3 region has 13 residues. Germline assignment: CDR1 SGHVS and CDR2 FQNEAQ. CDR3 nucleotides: TGTGCCAGCACCAAACAGGGTAATCAACCCCAGCATTTT. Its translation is CASTKQGNQPQHF.

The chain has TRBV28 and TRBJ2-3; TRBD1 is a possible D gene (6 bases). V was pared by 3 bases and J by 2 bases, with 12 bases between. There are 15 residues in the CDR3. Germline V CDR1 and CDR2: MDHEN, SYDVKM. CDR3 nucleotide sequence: TGTGCCAGCAGTTTGCCGGGACAAAACACAGATACGCAGTATTTT. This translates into CASSLPGQNTDTQYF.

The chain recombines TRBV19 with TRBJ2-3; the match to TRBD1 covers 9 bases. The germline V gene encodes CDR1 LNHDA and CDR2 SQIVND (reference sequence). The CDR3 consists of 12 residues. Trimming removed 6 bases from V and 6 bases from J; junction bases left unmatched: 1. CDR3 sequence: CASSTGGDTQYF. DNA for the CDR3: TGTGCCAGTAGCACAGGGGGCGATACGCAGTATTTT.

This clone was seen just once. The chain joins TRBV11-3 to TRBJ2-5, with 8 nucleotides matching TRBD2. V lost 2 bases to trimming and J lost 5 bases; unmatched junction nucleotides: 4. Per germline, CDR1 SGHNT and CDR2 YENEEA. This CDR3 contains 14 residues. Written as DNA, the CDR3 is TGTGCCAGCAGCTTACGGGGGGGAGAGGAGACCCAGTACTTC. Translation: CASSLRGGEETQYF.